The next 28 T cell receptor beta chains were all read from a single sample in a study of shared clonotypes between healthy human individuals. Naive CD8 populations comprised CD45RO-negative cells positively selected for CCR7, excluding terminally differentiated effector memory CD45RA+ cells. TCRdb's copy holds only in-frame clones and misses some; the assay was immunoSEQ multiplex PCR. The table has almost 700,000 clones, around 92% seen once. The sequenced sample consisted of naive CD8+ T cells sorted from blood. The receptors were gathered from a man younger than 40 in good health.

The chain has TRBV21-1 and TRBJ2-1; the table's D call, TRBD2, was not checked against the DNA. TRBV21-1 is described as a pseudogene. The CDR3 covers 16 residues. The CDR3 loop reads CASSTHRLAGWDEQFF. The DNA of the CDR3 is TGTGCCAGCAGCACCCACCGACTAGCGGGTTGGGATGAGCAGTTCTTC.

J is TRBJ2-7 and V is TRBV30; TRBD2 matches at 10 bases. Germline loops: CDR1 GTSNPN, CDR2 SVGIG (reference sequence). The J segment lost 2 bases and the V segment lost 4 bases, leaving 5 bases of the junction unmatched. The CDR3 totals 14 residues. CDR3 region: CAWTQSGRAYEQYF. CDR3 nucleotides: TGTGCCTGGACCCAAAGCGGGAGGGCCTACGAGCAGTACTTC.

This rearrangement joins TRBV5-1 to TRBJ2-1, with TRBD2 matching 12 bases. CDR3 length: 16 amino acids. The germline V gene encodes CDR1 SGHRS and CDR2 YFSETQ. After removal of 5 bases from V and 2 bases from J, the junction contained 5 bases not matched to a gene. Here the CDR3 reads CASSLRTSGTYNEQFF. In DNA form, the CDR3 reads TGCGCCAGCAGTCTCCGGACTAGCGGGACCTACAATGAGCAGTTCTTC.

This chain links TRBV18 with TRBJ2-7; 9 positions agree with TRBD1. The junction had 8 bases not matched to a gene; V was cut back by 6 bases and J by 2 bases. Germline values: CDR1 KGHSH, CDR2 LQKENI. CDR3 length equals 15 residues. This CDR3 reads CASSGDRESAYEQYF. The CDR3 coding sequence is TGTGCCAGCTCGGGGGACAGGGAAAGTGCCTACGAGCAGTACTTC. The variable domain in full, with the rest retrieved from reference TRBV18 and TRBJ2-7, is NAGVMQNPRHLVRRRGQEARLRCSPMKGHSHVYWYRQLPEEGLKFMVYLQKENIIDESGMPKERFSAEFPKEGPSILRIQQVVRGDSAAYFCASSGDRESAYEQYFGPGTRLTVT.

The rearrangement uses TRBV5-4 and TRBJ2-7; D is ambiguous. V lost 5 bases to trimming and J lost 6 bases, with 15 bases between them. The germline V gene has CDR1 SGHNT and CDR2 YYREEE (reference sequence). The CDR3 runs to 13 residues. The CDR3 DNA follows: TGTGCCAGCAGGACCCGTGAAACGGCCGAGCAGTACTTC. Translating gives CASRTRETAEQYF.

This clone was seen just once. This sample also contains other DNA sequences that code for the same CDR3. The chain recombines TRBV27 with TRBJ2-7, with TRBD1 matching 7 bases. Per the germline V gene, CDR1 is MNHEY and CDR2 is SMNVEV (reference sequence). After removal of 3 bases from V and 0 bases from J, the junction contained 8 bases not matched to a gene. This CDR3 is built from 16 residues. The CDR3 DNA sequence: TGTGCCAGCAGTTTCTCATCCGGGACAGTCTCCTACGAGCAGTACTTC. It codes for CASSFSSGTVSYEQYF.

This chain joins TRBV5-1 and TRBJ1-2; D is uncertain. The CDR3 totals 11 residues. Germline loops: CDR1 SGHRS, CDR2 YFSETQ. Trimming stripped 4 bases from V and 9 bases from J, with 10 bases between. This CDR3 is CASSGQSSYTF. Written as DNA, the CDR3 is TGCGCCAGCAGCGGTCAGAGTAGCTACACCTTC.

This clone was counted once. This chain links TRBV28 with TRBJ2-7; TRBD1 aligns across 8 bases. V shed 5 bases, J shed 5 bases, and the junction held 11 bases outside the gene matches. This CDR3 contains 15 residues. Looked up from germline, CDR1 is MDHEN and CDR2 is SYDVKM. In DNA, the CDR3 is TGTGCCAGCAGTCCGAGACAGGGGCCGCGCGACGAGCAGTACTTC. It specifies CASSPRQGPRDEQYF.

The chain links TRBV7-9 to TRBJ2-7; 9 bases fit TRBD1. The CDR3 spans 15 residues. V gave up 5 bases and J gave up 7 bases; unmatched junction bases: 12. Looked up from germline, CDR1 is SEHNR and CDR2 is FQNEAQ (reference sequence). The CDR3 nucleotides read TGTGCCAGCAGCCTTCGGGAACAGGGGGCCAGGGAGCAGTACTTC. Translating gives CASSLREQGAREQYF.

The V call is TRBV28, the J call TRBJ2-1; 10 nucleotides match TRBD1. V gave up 7 bases and J gave up 9 bases; unmatched junction bases: 15. Germline CDR1 MDHEN, CDR2 SYDVKM. CDR3 length equals 16 residues. For the CDR3, the DNA is TGTGCCAGCAAAGAATGGGGGACAGGGGACTTGAGTGAGCAGTTCTTC. Protein sequence: CASKEWGTGDLSEQFF.

The V and J genes are TRBV29-1 and TRBJ1-2; 7 nucleotides match TRBD1. This CDR3 comprises 13 residues. The V gene's germline CDR1 is SQVTM and CDR2 ANQGSEA. V gave up 5 bases and J gave up 1 base; unmatched junction bases: 4. CDR3 sequence reads: CSVRDSNNYGYTF. DNA for the CDR3: TGCAGCGTTCGGGACAGTAATAACTATGGCTACACCTTC.

The chain combines TRBV19 with TRBJ2-1; 11 bases line up with TRBD2. Germline-derived CDR1 and CDR2 are LNHDA and SQIVND (reference sequence). V shed 4 bases and J 6 bases; nucleotides not matched to a gene: 8. The CDR3 has 16 residues. CDR3 bases: TGTGCCAGTAGTACCACCACTAGCGGGAGAGGCAATGAGCAGTTCTTC. Amino acid sequence: CASSTTTSGRGNEQFF.

This chain joins TRBV5-1 and TRBJ2-1, with 10 bases aligning to TRBD2. Germline assignment: CDR1 SGHRS and CDR2 YFSETQ. The CDR3 is 16 amino acids. Trimming removed 0 bases from V and 5 bases from J; junction bases left unmatched: 5. This CDR3 is CASSLVWTSGNNEQFF. CDR3 DNA: TGCGCCAGCAGCTTGGTTTGGACTAGCGGTAACAATGAGCAGTTCTTC.

This clone was recorded once. V is TRBV11-2 and J is TRBJ2-1, with 11 bases that match TRBD2. Germline-derived CDR1 and CDR2 are SGHAT and FQNNGV. The CDR3 covers 13 residues. Trimming cost V 7 bases and J 13 bases; bases outside gene matches: 9. CDR3 DNA: TGTGCCAGCAAATCTCCTAGCGGGGGGCCCCAGTTCTTC. Amino acid sequence: CASKSPSGGPQFF.

To note about this clone: Additional DNA sequences in this sample encode the identical CDR3. This sequence joins TRBV11-2 and TRBJ2-4; possibly TRBD1 for D (6 bases). The CDR3 is 16 residues long. In germline, CDR1 is SGHAT, CDR2 FQNNGV. Trimming left V 2 bases short and J 2 bases short, with 13 bases between. For the CDR3, the DNA is TGTGCCAGCAGCTTACCCCTTGGGGGCTCCAAAAACATTCAGTACTTC. This translates into CASSLPLGGSKNIQYF.

The CDR3 coding sequence is TGCGCCAGCAGCCAAGATCTGAGACAGGGGGCGGTTGAAGCTTTCTTT. It codes for CASSQDLRQGAVEAFF. This chain joins TRBV4-3 and TRBJ1-1; 10 nucleotides match TRBD1. Germline-derived CDR1 and CDR2 are LGHNA and YSLEER. This CDR3 is built from 16 residues. The trim removed 0 bases at V and 7 bases at J, leaving 8 bases unmatched.

The gene calls are TRBV27 and TRBJ1-2, with TRBD1 matching over 8 bases. V shed 5 bases and J 4 bases; nucleotides not matched to a gene: 9. Germline V gives CDR1 MNHEY, CDR2 SMNVEV (reference sequence). The CDR3 loop spans 15 amino acids. The CDR3 DNA reads TGTGCCAGCAGTACAGACAGGGGTTTGAGCTATGGCTACACCTTC. Protein sequence: CASSTDRGLSYGYTF.

The CDR3 DNA reads TGTGCCAGCAGCAACCGGGTGGTTGCCAATGAGCAGTTCTTC. It is translated as CASSNRVVANEQFF. J is TRBJ2-1 and V is TRBV7-8; D not resolved. Germline values: CDR1 SGHVS, CDR2 FQNEAQ. CDR3 length: 14 residues. V was shortened by 5 bases and J by 6 bases, with 14 bases between the two germline ends.

The CDR3 DNA follows: TGTGCCAGCGGGGGTGGCACAGATACGCAGTATTTT. Translation: CASGGGTDTQYF. The J gene is TRBJ2-3, the V gene TRBV7-3; D is tentatively TRBD1 or TRBD2 (5 bases each). V lost 8 bases to trimming and J lost 1 base, with 7 bases between them. The CDR3 consists of 12 residues. From germline, CDR1 is SGHTA and CDR2 FQGTGA.

V gene TRBV11-2 combines with J gene TRBJ2-7; perhaps TRBD1 as D (6 bases). From germline, CDR1 is SGHAT and CDR2 FQNNGV. The V and J ends lost 3 bases and 2 bases respectively, with 11 bases between them. The CDR3 is 14 residues long. The CDR3 bases are TGTGCCAGCAGCTTTCAGCAGGGGACCTACGAGCAGTACTTC. Its protein is CASSFQQGTYEQYF.

The gene calls are TRBV14 and TRBJ2-7, with TRBD2 matching 12 bases. Germline-derived CDR1 and CDR2 are SGHDN and FVKESK. This CDR3 has 15 residues. The V gene end was trimmed by 4 bases and the J gene end by 4 bases; junction bases not matched to a gene: 5. CDR3 loop: CASSPRGLAGYEQYF. For the CDR3, the DNA is TGTGCCAGCAGCCCGCGTGGACTAGCGGGATACGAGCAGTACTTC. Complete variable domain (other parts from reference TRBV14 and TRBJ2-7): EAGVTQFPSHSVIEKGQTVTLRCDPISGHDNLYWYRRVMGKEIKFLLHFVKESKQDESGMPNNRFLAERTGGTYSTLKVQPAELEDSGVYFCASSPRGLAGYEQYFGPGTRLTVT.

The chain combines TRBV5-1 with TRBJ2-3; D remains ambiguous. V lost 3 bases, J lost 4 bases, and 6 bases lay in between. The CDR3 is 12 residues long. Germline CDR1 SGHRS, CDR2 YFSETQ. CDR3 in amino acids: CASSYSADTQYF. The CDR3 coding sequence is TGCGCCAGCAGCTACTCTGCAGATACGCAGTATTTT.

The sample holds one count of this clone. The chain combines TRBV18 with TRBJ2-1; D unresolved. The germline V and J ends were trimmed by 6 bases and 4 bases, with 16 bases remaining between them. The CDR3 covers 15 residues. Germline CDR1 and CDR2: KGHSH and LQKENI. DNA for the CDR3: TGTGCCAGCTCCGAGAGATACCAGGCTTACAATGAGCAGTTCTTC. Its translation is CASSERYQAYNEQFF.

This chain uses TRBV7-3 with TRBJ2-3; 7 nucleotides match TRBD2. The germline gives CDR1 SGHTA, CDR2 FQGTGA. After removal of 4 bases from V and 6 bases from J, the junction contained 10 bases not matched to a gene. The CDR3 is made up of 15 amino acids. CDR3 protein: CASSSGLVGSDTQYF. CDR3 DNA: TGTGCCAGCAGCTCTGGACTAGTGGGGTCCGATACGCAGTATTTT.

The J gene is TRBJ1-1, the V gene TRBV14, with a weak D call TRBD1 (6 bases). The CDR3 spans 15 residues. Per germline, CDR1 SGHDN and CDR2 FVKESK. V gave up 1 base and J gave up 1 base, with 10 bases separating them. CDR3 region: CASSQVGGTNTEAFF. As DNA, the CDR3 is TGTGCCAGCAGCCAAGTGGGGGGCACGAACACTGAAGCTTTCTTT.

The chain recombines TRBV18 with TRBJ2-1, with 9 nucleotides matching TRBD1. The germline gives CDR1 KGHSH, CDR2 LQKENI. This CDR3 is built from 14 residues. V was pared by 8 bases and J by 4 bases, with 6 bases of the junction left unmatched. CDR3 in amino acids: CASRRDREYNEQFF. CDR3 in DNA: TGTGCCAGCCGCCGGGACAGGGAGTACAATGAGCAGTTCTTC. Variable domain in full (rest from reference TRBV18 and TRBJ2-1): NAGVMQNPRHLVRRRGQEARLRCSPMKGHSHVYWYRQLPEEGLKFMVYLQKENIIDESGMPKERFSAEFPKEGPSILRIQQVVRGDSAAYFCASRRDREYNEQFFGPGTRLTVL.

By frequency in the sample, this clone is medium-sized (0.01 to 0.1%). The chain links TRBV28 to TRBJ2-7; perhaps TRBD1 as D (6 bases). This CDR3 spans 13 amino acids. Germline-derived CDR1 and CDR2 are MDHEN and SYDVKM. V gave up 6 bases and J gave up 3 bases, with 12 bases separating them. The CDR3 protein is CASRQGHNYEQYF. The CDR3 DNA reads TGTGCCAGCAGGCAGGGACATAACTACGAGCAGTACTTC.

The chain uses TRBV10-3 and TRBJ2-3; D possibly corresponds to TRBD2 (5 bases). CDR1 and CDR2 from the germline V gene are ENHRY and SYGVKD. V shed 7 bases and J shed 0 bases, with 14 bases lying between them. The CDR3 length is 15 residues. The CDR3 loop reads CAINPISGSTDTQYF. CDR3 DNA: TGTGCCATCAACCCGATTTCGGGGAGCACAGATACGCAGTATTTT.